This T cell receptor (beta chain) emerged from a study of early T cells in non-severe SARS-CoV-2 infection. Study-level results: Matching results from VDJdb favored anti-spike CD8 responses, leaving private and CD4 specificities undetected.

In the library, individual cDNA molecules carried attached unique molecular identifiers. TCRdb independently ran MiXCR on the 5' RACE reads; one entry per CDR3 protein. The top ten hold 3.5% to 5.5% of the sample, which has tens of thousands of distinct CDR3 sequences, around 12% seen once. The ends were cut back, 4 bases at V and 8 bases at J, with 11 bases in the middle. Per the germline V gene, CDR1 is GTSNPN and CDR2 is SVGIG (reference sequence). The CDR3 contains 11 residues. To note about this clonotype: What it recognizes is unknown.

The sample comprised whole blood. The TCR comes from an adult who was a healthcare worker with PCR-confirmed SARS-CoV-2 infection or an uninfected control (not recorded which). The V gene is TRBV30, the J gene TRBJ1-1; D ambiguous. DNA for the CDR3: TGTGCCTGGACCGCGAACAAAGAAGCTTTCTTT. Its protein product is CAWTANKEAFF.